These 20 T cell receptor beta chains were sequenced from one sample in a study of blood T cell repertoires in COVID-19. TCRdb's table, derived via immunoSEQ multiplex PCR, lists solely in-frame clones and lacks some. The sample holds about 130,000 clones; approximately 90% are singletons and the top ten take about 2%. The sequenced sample was peripheral blood. The receptors were gathered from a man between 65 and 80 years old with active COVID-19.

The chain combines TRBV7-9 with TRBJ2-3; no reliable D call. Germline V CDR1 and CDR2: SEHNR, FQNEAQ (reference sequence). The CDR3 covers 11 residues. Trimming pared 3 bases from V and 6 bases from J, leaving 4 bases between. CDR3 sequence reads: CASSFVDTQYF. The CDR3 DNA is TGTGCCAGCAGCTTCGTTGATACGCAGTATTTT.

This clone was counted a single time. CDR3 in DNA: TGCGCCAGCAGCCAAGATAGGGGTAGTTCCACAGATACGCAGTATTTT. Its protein product is CASSQDRGSSTDTQYF. The chain links TRBV4-3 to TRBJ2-3; the D gene is possibly TRBD1 (5 bases). The germline V gene encodes CDR1 LGHNA and CDR2 YSLEER. This CDR3 comprises 16 residues. V shed 0 bases and J shed 2 bases, with 12 bases lying between them.

The V and J genes are TRBV6-5 and TRBJ1-5; 8 positions agree with TRBD1. After removal of 6 bases from V and 3 bases from J, the junction contained 7 bases not matched to a gene. The CDR3 has 15 residues. Germline values: CDR1 MNHEY, CDR2 SVGAGI. This CDR3 is CASRRDRSNNQPQHF. The CDR3 DNA reads as TGTGCCAGCAGGCGGGACAGGTCTAACAATCAGCCCCAGCATTTT.

CDR3 in amino acids: CAISGSLAGNTGELFF. CDR3 bases: TGTGCCATCAGTGGGTCCCTAGCGGGGAACACCGGGGAGCTGTTTTTT. V and J are TRBV10-3 and TRBJ2-2, with 8 bases fitting TRBD2. Trimming at V came to 4 bases and at J to 1 base, leaving 5 bases not matched to a gene. The CDR3 loop spans 16 amino acids. CDR1 and CDR2 (germline): ENHRY, SYGVKD.

This clone was found once. The chain links TRBV2 to TRBJ2-7; TRBD1 agrees at 7 bases. V lost 7 bases, J lost 1 base, and 10 bases stayed unmatched. The CDR3 extends over 15 amino acids. Germline V gives CDR1 SNHLY, CDR2 FYNNEI. The CDR3 DNA is TGTGCCAGCAAGTCGACCGGGACAGCTTCCTACGAGCAGTACTTC. Residues: CASKSTGTASYEQYF.

The J gene is TRBJ1-6, the V gene TRBV7-2, with 9 bases fitting TRBD1. V shed 5 bases, J shed 11 bases, and the junction held 7 bases outside the gene matches. From germline, CDR1 is SGHTA and CDR2 FQGNSA. The CDR3 is 14 residues long. The CDR3 spells CASSRDRAPTPLHF. DNA of the CDR3: TGTGCCAGCAGCCGGGACAGGGCCCCGACACCCCTCCACTTT. The full variable domain, completed using reference TRBV7-2 and TRBJ1-6, is GAGVSQSPSNKVTEKGKDVELRCDPISGHTALYWYRQSLGQGLEFLIYFQGNSAPDKSGLPSDRFSAERTGGSVSTLTIQRTQQEDSAVYLCASSRDRAPTPLHFGNGTRLTVT.

This chain links TRBV6-5 with TRBJ2-1; 10 nucleotides line up with TRBD2. CDR1 is MNHEY, CDR2 SVGAGI, per germline. This CDR3 is built from 15 residues. Trimming at V came to 2 bases and at J to 2 bases, leaving 0 bases not matched to a gene. The DNA for the CDR3 is TGTGCCAGCAGTTACGGACTAGCGGCCTACAATGAGCAGTTCTTC. This translates into CASSYGLAAYNEQFF.

V and J are TRBV5-5 and TRBJ1-1; possibly TRBD1 for D (6 bases). The ends were cut back, 0 bases at V and 2 bases at J, with 14 bases in the middle. The CDR3 is 16 residues long. CDR1 and CDR2 from the germline V gene are SGHKS and YYEKEE (reference sequence). The CDR3 sequence is CASSLAGGGANTEAFF. CDR3 nucleotides: TGTGCCAGCAGCTTGGCTGGTGGGGGGGCAAACACTGAAGCTTTCTTT.

This clone has only one observation. The CDR3 DNA follows: TGCGCCAGTCGGAGCGACAGCTCCTACAATGAGCAGTTCTTC. Amino acid sequence: CASRSDSSYNEQFF. The chain carries TRBV4-1 and TRBJ2-1; D is possibly TRBD1 (5 bases). Looked up from germline, CDR1 is MGHRA and CDR2 is YSYEKL. The CDR3 sequence is 14 residues long. V dropped 9 bases and J dropped 0 bases, with 12 bases sitting between them.

Written as DNA, the CDR3 is TGTGCCAGCAGTTTAGGGGGCGGACGTAGCAATCAGCCCCAGCATTTT. It is translated as CASSLGGGRSNQPQHF. The chain has TRBV27 and TRBJ1-5; a weak D match, TRBD1 (6 bases). V was cut by 2 bases and J by 0 bases, with 11 bases left in between. This CDR3 is 16 amino acids long. Germline lookup yields CDR1 MNHEY and CDR2 SMNVEV (reference sequence).

The V call is TRBV28, the J call TRBJ1-5; perhaps TRBD1 as D (5 bases). The CDR3 totals 14 residues. The V end lost 6 bases, the J end lost 2 bases, and 11 bases lay between the germline ends. CDR1 and CDR2 (germline): MDHEN, SYDVKM. CDR3 region: CASSWGQGNQPQHF. CDR3 bases: TGTGCCAGCAGCTGGGGCCAGGGCAATCAGCCCCAGCATTTT.

Note on this clone: At one end, the junction sequence differs from germline, possibly due to a read error. The chain uses TRBV19 and TRBJ2-7; tentatively, D is TRBD2 (6 bases). This CDR3 comprises 15 residues. Germline values: CDR1 LNHDA, CDR2 SQIVND (reference sequence). The CDR3 bases are TGTACCAGTAGTATCCGGGCCGGGGGCTCCTACGAGCAGTACTTC. It encodes CTSSIRAGGSYEQYF.

V is TRBV15 and J is TRBJ2-3, with TRBD2 matching over 10 bases. V gave up 5 bases and J gave up 1 base; unmatched junction bases: 3. This CDR3 is 15 amino acids long. Germline V CDR1 and CDR2: LNHNV, YYDKDF (reference sequence). CDR3 sequence reads: CATSPGLAGTDTQYF. DNA for the CDR3: TGTGCCACCAGCCCCGGACTAGCGGGCACAGATACGCAGTATTTT. The variable domain in full, with the rest retrieved from reference TRBV15 and TRBJ2-3, is DAMVIQNPRYQVTQFGKPVTLSCSQTLNHNVMYWYQQKSSQAPKLLFHYYDKDFNNEADTPDNFQSRRPNTSFCFLDIRSPGLGDTAMYLCATSPGLAGTDTQYFGPGTRLTVL.

V is TRBV5-1 and J is TRBJ2-5, with 12 bases fitting TRBD2. Germline CDR1 reads SGHRS; CDR2 reads YFSETQ. V was clipped by 1 base and J by 2 bases; unmatched bases: 6. The CDR3 is 17 residues long. CDR3 DNA: TGCGCCAGCAGCTTGTCCCCTAGCGGGAGGGGACAAGAGACCCAGTACTTC. Its translation: CASSLSPSGRGQETQYF.

This clone turned up a few times. The sample carries other DNA sequences with the same CDR3. The V call is TRBV28, the J call TRBJ1-5; D is possibly TRBD1 (6 bases). The V and J ends lost 5 bases and 4 bases respectively, with 9 bases between them. Per germline, CDR1 MDHEN and CDR2 SYDVKM. This CDR3 contains 13 residues. The DNA of the CDR3 is TGTGCCAGCAGTGGGACACCGAATCAGCCCCAGCATTTT. It specifies CASSGTPNQPQHF.

The chain joins TRBV2 to TRBJ1-1; D is perhaps TRBD1 (6 bases). Germline values: CDR1 SNHLY, CDR2 FYNNEI. This CDR3 comprises 13 residues. With 7 bases removed from V and 2 bases from J, the gap between germline ends came to 11 bases. The CDR3 loop reads CASNPRGNTEAFF. In nucleotides, the CDR3 is TGTGCCAGCAACCCCAGGGGAAACACTGAAGCTTTCTTT.

The chain carries TRBV5-1 and TRBJ2-3; weak D call: TRBD1 (5 bases). The germline V and J ends were trimmed by 0 bases and 6 bases, with 26 bases remaining between them. The CDR3 totals 19 residues. Germline V gives CDR1 SGHRS, CDR2 YFSETQ. The CDR3 loop is CASSLGSSFGARNGDTQYF. CDR3 nucleotide sequence: TGCGCCAGCAGCTTGGGAAGTAGTTTTGGGGCCCGCAACGGGGATACGCAGTATTTT.

The chain combines TRBV5-4 with TRBJ1-1; 12 nucleotides line up with TRBD1. CDR3 size: 14 residues. CDR1 SGHNT and CDR2 YYREEE come from the germline V gene (reference sequence). The V and J ends lost 4 bases and 7 bases, in that order; junction bases with no gene match: 5. In nucleotides, the CDR3 is TGTGCCAGCAGCCAGGGACAGGGGGCGGTTGAAGCTTTCTTT. It codes for CASSQGQGAVEAFF.

CDR3 bases: TGTGCCTGGAGTGTAGGCAGGGTAGGCGAGCAGTACTTC. This gives the protein CAWSVGRVGEQYF. The genes are TRBV30 and TRBJ2-7; a weak D match, TRBD1 (5 bases). V lost 0 bases, J lost 6 bases, and 12 bases lay in between. Germline values: CDR1 GTSNPN, CDR2 SVGIG (reference sequence). This CDR3 has 13 amino acids.

This clone was seen only once. The chain links TRBV28 to TRBJ2-1; 12 bases map to TRBD1. The trim removed 6 bases at V and 6 bases at J, leaving 6 bases unmatched. CDR1 is MDHEN and CDR2 is SYDVKM in the germline V gene. The CDR3 has 15 amino acids. Written as DNA, the CDR3 is TGTGCCAGCAGCCTTCCGGGACAGGGGGCCAATGAGCAGTTCTTC. This codes for CASSLPGQGANEQFF.